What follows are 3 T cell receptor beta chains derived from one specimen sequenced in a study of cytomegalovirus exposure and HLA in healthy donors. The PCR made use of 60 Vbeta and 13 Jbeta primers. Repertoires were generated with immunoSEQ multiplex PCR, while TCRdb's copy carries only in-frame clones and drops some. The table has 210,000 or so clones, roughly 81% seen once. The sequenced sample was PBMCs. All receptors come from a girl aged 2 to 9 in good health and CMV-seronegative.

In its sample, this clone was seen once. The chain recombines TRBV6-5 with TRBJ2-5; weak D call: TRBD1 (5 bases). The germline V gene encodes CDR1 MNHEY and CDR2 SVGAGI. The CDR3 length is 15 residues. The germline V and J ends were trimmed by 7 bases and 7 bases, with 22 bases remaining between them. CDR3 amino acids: CASTKGSRNTGTQYF. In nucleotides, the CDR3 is TGTGCCAGCACCAAGGGGTCCCGCAATACAGGGACCCAGTACTTC.

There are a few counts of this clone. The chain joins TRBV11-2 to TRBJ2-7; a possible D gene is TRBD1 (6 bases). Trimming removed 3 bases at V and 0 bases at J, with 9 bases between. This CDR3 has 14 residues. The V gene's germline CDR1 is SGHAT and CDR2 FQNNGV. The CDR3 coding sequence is TGTGCCAGCAGCTTTGGACAGCTCTCCTACGAGCAGTACTTC. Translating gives CASSFGQLSYEQYF.

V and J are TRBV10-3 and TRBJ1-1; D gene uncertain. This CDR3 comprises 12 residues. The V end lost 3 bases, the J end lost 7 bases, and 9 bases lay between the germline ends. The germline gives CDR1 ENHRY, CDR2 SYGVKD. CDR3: CAISEGRSEAFF. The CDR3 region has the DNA TGTGCCATCAGTGAAGGGAGGAGTGAAGCTTTCTTT.